A selection of T cell receptor beta chains follows, all from one sample in a study of memory CD4+ T cells and cytomegalovirus serostatus. Sequencing was performed with immunoSEQ multiplex PCR; in TCRdb, only in-frame clones are kept and a portion is missing. The sample holds tens of thousands of clones, roughly four fifths seen once. The sequencing input was memory CD4+ T cells from blood. The receptors were sampled from an adult in good health and CMV-seronegative. CDR3s include the opening cysteine and the closing phenylalanine or tryptophan. D genes are given only for firm matches. Only some rows state a clone size, as once, few, many or a class for expanded clones.

cdr3_length d_call j_call v_call clone_size cdr3_aa cdr3_nt
14 TRBD2 TRBJ2-1 TRBV29-1 - CSVLGGSSYNEQFF TGCAGCGTCCTCGGGGGGAGCTCCTACAATGAGCAGTTCTTC
13 TRBD1 TRBJ2-7 TRBV7-9 - CASSSRGPEEQYF TGTGCCAGCAGCTCCAGGGGGCCTGAAGAGCAGTACTTC
13 - TRBJ1-2 TRBV5-4 few CASSPGNLGGYTF TGTGCCAGCAGCCCTGGCAATTTGGGTGGCTACACCTTC
14 TRBD1 TRBJ2-7 TRBV18 - CASSPQGARYEQYF TGTGCCAGCTCACCACAGGGGGCTCGCTACGAGCAGTACTTC
14 - TRBJ2-1 TRBV13 - CASSLGLARVEQFF TGTGCCAGCAGCTTAGGCCTAGCCCGTGTTGAGCAGTTCTTC
13 TRBD1 TRBJ1-2 TRBV15 - CATSDRAAYGYTF TGTGCCACCAGCGACAGGGCGGCCTATGGCTACACCTTC
13 - TRBJ2-1 TRBV18 - CASSQTSYNEQFF TGTGCCAGCTCGCAGACTAGCTACAATGAGCAGTTCTTC
13 TRBD1 TRBJ1-1 TRBV27 - CASSFDGQGEAFF TGTGCCAGCAGTTTCGACGGACAGGGTGAAGCTTTCTTT
14 - TRBJ2-7 TRBV11-3 - CASSLEGESSEQYF TGTGCCAGCAGCTTAGAGGGGGAGTCGTCTGAGCAGTACTTC
15 - TRBJ2-3 TRBV18 - CASCAPEGSTDTQYF TGTGCCAGCTGCGCTCCGGAGGGAAGCACAGATACGCAGTATTTT
15 TRBD1 TRBJ1-3 TRBV6-5 - CASSSGQLSGNTIYF TGTGCCAGCAGTTCGGGACAGCTCTCTGGAAACACCATATATTTT
13 - TRBJ1-1 TRBV7-8 few CASSPFGGTEAFF TGTGCCAGCAGCCCATTCGGGGGCACTGAAGCTTTCTTT